This T cell receptor (beta chain) stems from a study of cytomegalovirus exposure and HLA in healthy donors. The validation cohort, a group of over a hundred subjects, included the donors and was separate from the roughly 600-subject first cohort. With 0 bases removed from V and 2 bases from J, the gap between germline ends came to 19 bases. Germline V gene data show CDR1 as MGHRA and CDR2 as YSYEKL. The CDR3 is 18 amino acids. Generated by immunoSEQ multiplex PCR, the TCRdb table keeps only in-frame clones and is missing some. The sample includes 100,000 to 150,000 clones, roughly 95% seen only once; the top ten take less than 2%. The study's findings and limits: Among TCR sequences, most were rare, though some public TCRs appeared in many donors. Reports indicated that the classifier achieved high specificity and sensitivity in diagnosing cytomegalovirus status.

As concerns this clone: The antigen remains undetermined.

What was sequenced was PBMCs. The receptor was derived from a man in his late teens or twenties in good health and CMV-seronegative. The chain has TRBV4-1 and TRBJ1-2; perhaps TRBD1 as D (5 bases). CDR3 coding DNA: TGCGCCAGCAGCCAAGACCCCTGGGGCCCGGACATAAACTATGGCTACACCTTC. Its protein is CASSQDPWGPDINYGYTF.